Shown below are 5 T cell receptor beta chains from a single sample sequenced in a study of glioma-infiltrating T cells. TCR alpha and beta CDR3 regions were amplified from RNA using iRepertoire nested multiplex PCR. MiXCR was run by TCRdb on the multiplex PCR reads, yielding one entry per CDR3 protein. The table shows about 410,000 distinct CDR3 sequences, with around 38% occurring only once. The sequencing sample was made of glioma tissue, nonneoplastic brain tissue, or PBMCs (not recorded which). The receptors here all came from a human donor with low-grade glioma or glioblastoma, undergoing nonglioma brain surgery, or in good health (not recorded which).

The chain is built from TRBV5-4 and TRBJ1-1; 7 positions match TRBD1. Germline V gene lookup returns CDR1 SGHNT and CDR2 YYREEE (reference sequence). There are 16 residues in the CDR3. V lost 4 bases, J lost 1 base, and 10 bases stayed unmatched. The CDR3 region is CASSPPPGQTNTEAFF. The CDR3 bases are TGTGCCAGCAGCCCACCCCCGGGACAGACGAACACTGAAGCTTTCTTT. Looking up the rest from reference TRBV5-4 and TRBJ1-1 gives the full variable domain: ETGVTQSPTHLIKTRGQQVTLRCSSQSGHNTVSWYQQALGQGPQFIFQYYREEENGRGNFPPRFSGLQFPNYSSELNVNALELDDSALYLCASSPPPGQTNTEAFFGQGTRLTVV.

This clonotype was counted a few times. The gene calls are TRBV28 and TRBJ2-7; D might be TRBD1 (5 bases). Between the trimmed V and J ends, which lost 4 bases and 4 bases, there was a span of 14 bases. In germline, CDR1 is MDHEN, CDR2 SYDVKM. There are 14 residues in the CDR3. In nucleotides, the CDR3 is TGTGCCAGCAGTTGGGGCGGAGTCCCTTACGAGCAGTACTTC. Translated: CASSWGGVPYEQYF.

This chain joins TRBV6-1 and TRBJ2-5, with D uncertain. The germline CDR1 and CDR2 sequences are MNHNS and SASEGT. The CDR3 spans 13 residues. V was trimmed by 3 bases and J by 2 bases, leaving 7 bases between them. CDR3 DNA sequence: TGTGCCAGCAGTGAGCACGGTCAAGAGACCCAGTACTTC. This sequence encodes CASSEHGQETQYF.

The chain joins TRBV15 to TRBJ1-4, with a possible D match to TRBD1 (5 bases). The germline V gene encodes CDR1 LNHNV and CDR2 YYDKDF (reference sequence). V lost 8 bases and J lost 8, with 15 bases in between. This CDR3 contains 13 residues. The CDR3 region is CATSGGGWEKLFF. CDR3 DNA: TGTGCCACCTCCGGGGGGGGTTGGGAAAAACTGTTTTTT. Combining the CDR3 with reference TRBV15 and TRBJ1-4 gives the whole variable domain DAMVIQNPRYQVTQFGKPVTLSCSQTLNHNVMYWYQQKSSQAPKLLFHYYDKDFNNEADTPDNFQSRRPNTSFCFLDIRSPGLGDTAMYLCATSGGGWEKLFFGSGTQLSVL.

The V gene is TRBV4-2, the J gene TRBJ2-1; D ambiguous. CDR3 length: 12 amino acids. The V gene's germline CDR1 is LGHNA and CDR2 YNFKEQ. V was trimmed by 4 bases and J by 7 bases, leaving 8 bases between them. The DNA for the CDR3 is TGTGCCAGCAGCCCTCCTCGGAATGAGCAGTTCTTC. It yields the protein CASSPPRNEQFF.